This TCR beta chain derives from a study of blood T cell repertoires in COVID-19. As handled by the study authors: From reference gene primer amplification, estimates of nucleated cell counts were derived. Using immunoSEQ multiplex PCR, the repertoire was profiled, and TCRdb retains in-frame clones only, with some absent. V and J calls and clone size are copied from that table; D and trimming were computed from the DNA. The sample includes 250,000 or so clones, 85% to 95% seen only once; the top ten take approximately 2.9%. Up to 2 weeks before entering the study, exposed participants had met a COVID-19 case. Trimming shortened V by 0 bases and J by 2 bases, and 10 bases separated the two germline ends. The CDR3 has 16 amino acids. CDR1 and CDR2 from the germline V gene are LNHNV and YYDKDF (reference sequence).

The sequence was obtained from a man in his forties who had been exposed to COVID-19. The specimen sequenced was PBMCs or T cells enriched from blood (not recorded which). V is TRBV15 and J is TRBJ2-2, with D perhaps matching TRBD1 (7 bases). Here the CDR3 DNA reads TGTGCCACCAGCAGAGAGACAGGGACTAACACCGGGGAGCTGTTTTTT. Translated, it gives CATSRETGTNTGELFF.